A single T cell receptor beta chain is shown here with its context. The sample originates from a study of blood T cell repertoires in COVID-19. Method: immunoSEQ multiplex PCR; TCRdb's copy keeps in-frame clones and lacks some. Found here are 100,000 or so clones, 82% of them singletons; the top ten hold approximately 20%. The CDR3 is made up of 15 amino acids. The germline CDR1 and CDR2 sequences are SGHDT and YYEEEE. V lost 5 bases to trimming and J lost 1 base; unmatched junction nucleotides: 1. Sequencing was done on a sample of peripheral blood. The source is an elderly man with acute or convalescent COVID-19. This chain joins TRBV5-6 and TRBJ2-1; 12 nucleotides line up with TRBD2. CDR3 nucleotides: TGTGCCAGCAGAACTAGCGGGGGGTCCTACAATGAGCAGTTCTTC. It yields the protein CASRTSGGSYNEQFF.